This paragraph covers one TCR beta chain sequence. Original data processing: Estimates of nucleated cell counts were drawn from the amplification of reference gene primers. The data were produced by immunoSEQ multiplex PCR, yet TCRdb's version contains in-frame clones alone and is incomplete. Clone size and V and J calls were adopted from that table, with D and trimming inferred from the DNA. The sample has tens of thousands of clones; about 74% are singletons. V trimming: 6 bases; J trimming: 7 bases; junction bases outside the gene matches: 6. This CDR3 is built from 14 residues. CDR1 is MNHEY, CDR2 SMNVEV, per germline (reference sequence). This sample was taken from a study of blood T cell repertoires in COVID-19.

The sample comprised peripheral blood. The chain uses TRBV27 and TRBJ2-1, with 10 bases matching TRBD2. This TCR was recovered from a human donor in a cohort sampled during active COVID-19. The CDR3 loop reads CASRPAGGGNEQFF. The CDR3 nucleotides read TGTGCCAGCAGACCAGCGGGAGGGGGGAATGAGCAGTTCTTC.